Each of the 14 T cell receptor beta chains below was sequenced from the same sample in a study of T cells in Graves' hyperthyroidism and ophthalmopathy. Amplification of TCR beta CDR3 regions used RNA as the template. HTBI primers were used for first-round RT-PCR of the TCR CDR3. TCRdb re-derived calls from the multiplex PCR reads in MiXCR, one entry per CDR3 protein. This table holds about 560,000 distinct CDR3 sequences, roughly a sixth found once. Specimen: blood. These receptor sequences come from a woman under 30 with Graves' hyperthyroidism.

The V gene is TRBV9, the J gene TRBJ1-1; no firm D call. The germline gives CDR1 SGDLS, CDR2 YYNGEE. Trimming removed 0 bases from V and 10 bases from J, with 16 bases in between. The CDR3 has 14 amino acids. Here the CDR3 DNA reads TGTGCCAGCAGCGTAGCCGAAGGGTGGTTTGGAGCTTTCTTT. Its protein product is CASSVAEGWFGAFF.

In the case of this clonotype: This clone may be a read error of a much larger clone one base away. The V call is TRBV28, the J call TRBJ2-6; 9 bases align to TRBD1. Germline CDR1 MDHEN, CDR2 SYDVKM. CDR3 length: 16 amino acids. The CDR3, as DNA: TGTGCCAGCAGTATTACAGGGGGCGCTGGGACCAACGTCCTGACTTTC. It translates to CASSITGGAGTNVLTF.

This clonotype was recorded many times. The J gene is TRBJ1-6, the V gene TRBV18; perhaps TRBD1 as D (5 bases). This CDR3 is 14 amino acids long. Between the trimmed V and J ends, which lost 3 bases and 7 bases, there was a span of 10 bases. CDR1 is KGHSH and CDR2 is LQKENI in the germline V gene. DNA of the CDR3: TGTGCCAGCTCACCCGGGACGGACAATTCACCCCTCCACTTT. It codes for CASSPGTDNSPLHF.

The chain recombines TRBV15 with TRBJ2-5; TRBD2 aligns across 9 bases. The germline V gene has CDR1 LNHNV and CDR2 YYDKDF (reference sequence). The CDR3 contains 18 residues. V lost 0 bases and J lost 5; bases outside the gene matches: 13. The CDR3 sequence is CATSRDLSSGVGGETQYF. The CDR3 region has the DNA TGTGCCACCAGCAGAGATTTGTCTAGCGGGGTAGGCGGGGAGACCCAGTACTTC.

The CDR3 protein is CASSLFETGRVYHEQYF. Written as DNA, the CDR3 is TGTGCCAGCAGCTTATTCGAAACAGGGAGGGTGTACCACGAGCAGTACTTC. The genes are TRBV7-4 and TRBJ2-7; D perhaps matches TRBD2 (7 bases). Trimming removed 2 bases from V and 5 bases from J, with 22 bases in between. CDR1 is SGHVT and CDR2 is SQSDAQ in the germline V gene. The CDR3 is made up of 17 amino acids.

This clonotype was counted at least ten times. The J gene is TRBJ2-1, the V gene TRBV5-1; 11 bases match TRBD2. Germline values: CDR1 SGHRS, CDR2 YFSETQ. The V segment lost 5 bases and the J segment 9 bases; nucleotides outside the gene matches: 10. The CDR3 extends over 15 amino acids. The CDR3 here is CASRATSGSPVEQFF. In nucleotides, the CDR3 is TGCGCCAGCAGAGCTACTAGCGGGAGCCCCGTTGAGCAGTTCTTC. The whole variable domain, filled in from reference TRBV5-1 and TRBJ2-1, reads KAGVTQTPRYLIKTRGQQVTLSCSPISGHRSVSWYQQTPGQGLQFLFEYFSETQRNKGNFPGRFSGRQFSNSRSEMNVSTLELGDSALYLCASRATSGSPVEQFFGPGTRLTVL.

Only a few counts were recorded for this clonotype. The chain has TRBV27 and TRBJ2-2; TRBD2 might be the D (6 bases). The V end was cut by 6 bases, the J end by 1 base, with 18 bases between. The CDR3 loop spans 17 amino acids. CDR1 MNHEY and CDR2 SMNVEV come from the germline V gene (reference sequence). CDR3 protein: CASRPAPLRGNTGELFF. CDR3 sequence (DNA): TGTGCCAGCAGACCCGCCCCCCTGCGGGGGAACACCGGGGAGCTGTTTTTT.

This clonotype appeared a few times. The chain has TRBV30 and TRBJ2-6; 8 bases line up with TRBD1. V dropped 3 bases and J dropped 2; count of bases not matched to a gene: 3. This CDR3 is 15 amino acids long. The germline CDR1 and CDR2 sequences are GTSNPN and SVGIG (reference sequence). DNA of the CDR3: TGTGCCTGGAGAATACAGGGGGCTGGGGCCAACGTCCTGACTTTC. Translating it yields CAWRIQGAGANVLTF.

A few counts support this clonotype. The V call is TRBV5-5, the J call TRBJ2-2; D unclear. The germline V gene encodes CDR1 SGHKS and CDR2 YYEKEE (reference sequence). V dropped 4 bases and J dropped 13 bases, with 17 bases sitting between them. This CDR3 spans 13 amino acids. The CDR3 sequence: CASSEVSDHRLFF. CDR3 sequence (DNA): TGTGCCAGCAGCGAAGTATCGGATCACCGGCTGTTTTTT.

This clonotype was detected many times. The rearrangement links TRBV12-3 or TRBV12-4 to TRBJ2-1, with D uncertain. Trimming left V 7 bases short and J 7 bases short, with 14 bases between. The CDR3 runs 13 residues. The DNA for the CDR3 is TGTGCCAGCACCACCTCTACGAGTAATGAGCAGTTCTTC. Residues: CASTTSTSNEQFF.

This clonotype was observed a single time. Being one base from a much bigger clone, this may be a read error. The V gene is TRBV10-3, the J gene TRBJ2-5; maybe TRBD2 (6 bases). Germline V lookup: CDR1 ENHRY, CDR2 SYGVKD. Between the trimmed V and J ends, which lost 5 bases and 5 bases, there was a span of 12 bases. The CDR3 has 13 amino acids. CDR3 loop: CAISWSGGETQYF. CDR3 nucleotides: TGTGCCATCAGTTGGAGTGGGGGGGAGACCCAGTACTTC.

As regards this clonotype: A clone one base away is much larger, so this may be a read error. The rearrangement links TRBV20-1 to TRBJ2-7; 7 nucleotides match TRBD1. The DNA matches TRBJ2-1 better at its end, which makes the J call doubtful. Germline CDR1 is DFQATT and CDR2 is SNEGSKA (reference sequence). CDR3 length: 12 amino acids. CDR3 amino acids: CSAGRDSYEQFF. CDR3 nucleotides: TGCAGTGCAGGCCGGGACAGCTACGAGCAGTTCTTC.

In its sample, this clonotype was seen many times. This chain joins TRBV6-1 and TRBJ2-1; D may be TRBD1 (6 bases). V dropped 8 bases and J dropped 7 bases, with 18 bases sitting between them. This CDR3 has 14 amino acids. Germline values: CDR1 MNHNS, CDR2 SASEGT. CDR3 DNA: TGTGCCAGCGGACCCAGAGGGGGTTGGAATGAGCAGTTCTTC. It codes for CASGPRGGWNEQFF.

This clonotype has at least ten counts. This chain uses TRBV5-1 with TRBJ1-1; TRBD1 might be the D (5 bases). The germline CDR1 and CDR2 sequences are SGHRS and YFSETQ. The ends were cut back, 4 bases at V and 1 base at J, with 14 bases in the middle. This CDR3 is built from 15 residues. The chain's CDR3 is CASSTEGLANTEAFF. For the CDR3, the DNA is TGCGCCAGCAGCACGGAGGGGCTGGCGAACACTGAAGCTTTCTTT.